This T cell receptor (beta chain) derives from a study of blood T cells in healthy people across ages. Study results and limitations: It was found that TCR beta diversity correlated strongly with the percentage of naive T cells. Per million T cells, TCR beta diversity dropped roughly linearly as age increased.

V lost 6 bases, J lost 2 bases, and 7 bases stayed unmatched. Per germline, CDR1 MNHNY and CDR2 SVGAGI (reference sequence). This CDR3 region has 15 residues. Points on this clonotype: Its antigen is not identified.

A second roughly 7 to 12 cycle PCR used barcoded and J-beta primers. TCRdb used MiXCR to reprocess the 5' RACE reads, holding one entry per CDR3 protein. In the table there are about 1.1 million distinct CDR3 sequences, under 40% of which are singletons. The receptor comes from a man younger than 30 in good health. Material for sequencing was blood. V is TRBV6-6 and J is TRBJ2-5, with TRBD2 identical over 9 bases. The chain's CDR3 is CASSGTSGYQETQYF. CDR3 DNA sequence: TGTGCCAGCAGCGGCACTAGCGGGTATCAAGAGACCCAGTACTTC.